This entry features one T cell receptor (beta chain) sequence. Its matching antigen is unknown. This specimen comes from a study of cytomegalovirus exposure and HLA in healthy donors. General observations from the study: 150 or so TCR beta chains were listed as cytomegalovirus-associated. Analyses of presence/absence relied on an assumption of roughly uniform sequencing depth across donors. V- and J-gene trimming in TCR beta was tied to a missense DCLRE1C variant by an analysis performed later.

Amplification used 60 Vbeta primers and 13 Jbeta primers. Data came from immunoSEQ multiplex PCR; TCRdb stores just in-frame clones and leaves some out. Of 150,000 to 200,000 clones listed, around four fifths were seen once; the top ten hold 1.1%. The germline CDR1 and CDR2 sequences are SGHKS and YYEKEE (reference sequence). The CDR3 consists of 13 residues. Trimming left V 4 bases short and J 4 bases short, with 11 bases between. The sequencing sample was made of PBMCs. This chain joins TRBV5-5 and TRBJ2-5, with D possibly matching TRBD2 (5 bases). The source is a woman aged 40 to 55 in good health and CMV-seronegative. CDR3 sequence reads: CASSPRAGETQYF. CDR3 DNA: TGTGCCAGCAGCCCTAGGGCGGGAGAGACCCAGTACTTC.